This T cell receptor (beta chain) was identified during a study of blood T cell repertoires in COVID-19. Study background: COVID-19 samples, acute and convalescent, were from the United States, Italy and Spain. In each case, the material was cDNA or gDNA derived from T cells, B-cell-depleted T cells, or PBMCs.

Germline loops: CDR1 MNHEY, CDR2 SVGEGT. The CDR3 loop spans 15 amino acids. J gave up 2 bases and V 1 base, and 4 bases lay outside the gene matches. Per the authors' pipeline: For nucleated cells, counts were estimated from reference gene primer amplification. Measured with immunoSEQ multiplex PCR; TCRdb has only the in-frame clones, and not every one. Clonal size and the V and J genes are those of that table, whereas D and trimming came from the DNA. The data hold 45,000 to 70,000 clones, with 70% to 90% observed a single time. The chain joins TRBV6-2 or TRBV6-3 to TRBJ1-2, with TRBD1 matching over 7 bases. The sequence came from a man in his 60s with acute or convalescent COVID-19. The sequenced sample was peripheral blood. The CDR3 is CASSYLTGANYGYTF. CDR3 DNA: TGTGCCAGCAGTTACTTAACAGGGGCGAACTATGGCTACACCTTC.